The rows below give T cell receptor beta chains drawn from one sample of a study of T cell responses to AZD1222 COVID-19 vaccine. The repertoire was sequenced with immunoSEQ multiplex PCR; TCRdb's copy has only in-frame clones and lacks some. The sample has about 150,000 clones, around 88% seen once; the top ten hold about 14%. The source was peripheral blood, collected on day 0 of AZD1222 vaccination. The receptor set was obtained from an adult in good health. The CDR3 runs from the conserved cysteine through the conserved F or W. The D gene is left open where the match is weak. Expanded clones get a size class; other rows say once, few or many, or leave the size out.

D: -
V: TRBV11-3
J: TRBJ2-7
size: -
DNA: TGTGCCAGCAGCTTAAGCGAGAACTCCTACGAGCAGTACTTC
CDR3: CASSLSENSYEQYF

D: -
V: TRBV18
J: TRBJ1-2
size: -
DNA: TGTGCCAGCTCACCCTTTTCAGAGTCCACCAACTATGGCTACACCTTC
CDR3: CASSPFSESTNYGYTF

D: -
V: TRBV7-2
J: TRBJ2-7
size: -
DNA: TGTGCCAGCAGCTTACGGGGGTACGAGCAGTACTTC
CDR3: CASSLRGYEQYF

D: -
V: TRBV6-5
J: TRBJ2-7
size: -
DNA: TGTGCCAGCAGTTACGGCTCCCTGAGCTCCTACGAGCAGTACTTC
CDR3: CASSYGSLSSYEQYF

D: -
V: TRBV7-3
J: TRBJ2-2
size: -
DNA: TGTGCCAGCAGACTTTGGGGGGGCCCCACCGGGGAGCTGTTTTTT
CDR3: CASRLWGGPTGELFF

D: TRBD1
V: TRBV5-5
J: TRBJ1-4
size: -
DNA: TGTGCCAGCAGCTTGGAGGGACAGGCCTTTGAAAAACTGTTTTTT
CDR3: CASSLEGQAFEKLFF

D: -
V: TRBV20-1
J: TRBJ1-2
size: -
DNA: TGCAGTGCTAGGAATCGTGGCTACACCTTC
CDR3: CSARNRGYTF

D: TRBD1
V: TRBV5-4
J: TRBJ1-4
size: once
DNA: TGTGCCAGCAGCAACGACAGGGAGGGGGGTGAAAAACTGTTTTTT
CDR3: CASSNDREGGEKLFF

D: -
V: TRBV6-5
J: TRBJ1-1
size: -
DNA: TGTGCCAGCTCGGTCCAGGAGGGGCCAGCTTTCTTT
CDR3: CASSVQEGPAFF

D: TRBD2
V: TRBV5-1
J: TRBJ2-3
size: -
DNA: TGCGCCAGCAGCGGTGGACTAGCGGGGAGTCGCACAGATACGCAGTATTTT
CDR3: CASSGGLAGSRTDTQYF

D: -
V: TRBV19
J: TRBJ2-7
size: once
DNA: TGTGCCAGTAGTCCCCGGGACAACTACGAGCAGTACTTC
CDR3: CASSPRDNYEQYF

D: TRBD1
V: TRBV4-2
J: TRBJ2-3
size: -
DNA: TGTGCCAGCAGCCAAGTTTATGGGCCCGGGACAGGGACAGATACGCAGTATTTT
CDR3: CASSQVYGPGTGTDTQYF

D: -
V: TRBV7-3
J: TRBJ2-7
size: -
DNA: TGTGCCAGCAGCTTCCAAGAGAGCTACGAGCAGTACTTC
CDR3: CASSFQESYEQYF

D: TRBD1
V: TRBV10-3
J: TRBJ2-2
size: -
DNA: TGTGCCATCAGTGCGGATTCAGGGGGCTACGGGGAGCTGTTTTTT
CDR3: CAISADSGGYGELFF

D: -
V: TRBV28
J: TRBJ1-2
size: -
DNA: TGTGCCAGCAATACTTTGGGGGACAATAACTATGGCTACACCTTC
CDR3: CASNTLGDNNYGYTF

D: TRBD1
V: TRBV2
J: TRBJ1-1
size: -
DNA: TGTGCCAGCAGCCGATTCCTGAATAGTCGGGACAGCAGCACTGAAGCTTTCTTT
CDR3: CASSRFLNSRDSSTEAFF

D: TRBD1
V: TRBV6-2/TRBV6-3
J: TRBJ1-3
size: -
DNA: TGTGCCAGCAGTACACCGGGACAGGGACCTGGAAACACCATATATTTT
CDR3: CASSTPGQGPGNTIYF

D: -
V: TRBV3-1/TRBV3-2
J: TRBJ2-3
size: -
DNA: TGTGCCAGCAGTCCTCCCACCCAATTCGGGTCCACAGATACGCAGTATTTT
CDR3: CASSPPTQFGSTDTQYF

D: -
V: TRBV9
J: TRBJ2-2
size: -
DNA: TGTGCCAGCAGCGTAGGACTATCCGGGGAGCTGTTTTTT
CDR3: CASSVGLSGELFF

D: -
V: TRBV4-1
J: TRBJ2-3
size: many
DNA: TGCGCCAGCAGCCAGCCCCGGGAGTGGGGCCTGGCAGATACGCAGTATTTT
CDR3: CASSQPREWGLADTQYF

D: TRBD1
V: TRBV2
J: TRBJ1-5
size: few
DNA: TGTGCCAGCAGGGTCGGACAGGGGCAGGGTCAGCCCCAGCATTTT
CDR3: CASRVGQGQGQPQHF

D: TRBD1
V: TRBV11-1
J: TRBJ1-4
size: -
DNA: TGTGCCAGCAGCCCGGACAGGGGATTTGGTGAAAAACTGTTTTTT
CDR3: CASSPDRGFGEKLFF

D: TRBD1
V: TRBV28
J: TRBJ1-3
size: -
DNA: TGTGCCAGCAGTTCCGGGACAGCTGGAAACACCATATATTTT
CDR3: CASSSGTAGNTIYF

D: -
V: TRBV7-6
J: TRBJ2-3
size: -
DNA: TGTGCCAGCAGCTTAGCGTATGGAAACACAGATACGCAGTATTTT
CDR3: CASSLAYGNTDTQYF

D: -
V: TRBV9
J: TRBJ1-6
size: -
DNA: TGTGCCAGCAGCGTCGACCCGAATTCACCCCTCCACTTT
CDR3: CASSVDPNSPLHF

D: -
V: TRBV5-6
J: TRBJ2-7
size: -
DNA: TGTGCCAGCAGCTTGGGAAATTACGAGCAGTACTTC
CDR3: CASSLGNYEQYF

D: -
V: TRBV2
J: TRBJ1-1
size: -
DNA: TGTGCCAGCAGTCCGCAGGGTCAGCGGACTGAAGCTTTCTTT
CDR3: CASSPQGQRTEAFF

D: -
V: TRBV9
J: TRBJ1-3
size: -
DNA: TGTGCCAGCAGCGTAGTGGACAGCCTTAGATCTGGAAACACCATATATTTT
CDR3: CASSVVDSLRSGNTIYF

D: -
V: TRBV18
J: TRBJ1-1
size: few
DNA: TGTGCCAGCTCACCACCGGGGGGGGTCACTGAAGCTTTCTTT
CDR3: CASSPPGGVTEAFF

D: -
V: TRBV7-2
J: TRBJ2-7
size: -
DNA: TGTGCCAGCAGCTACAGTGGTACCCACGAGCAGTACTTC
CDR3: CASSYSGTHEQYF

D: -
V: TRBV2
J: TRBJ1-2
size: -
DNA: TGTGCCAGCAGTGAGTCCAGGGACTATGGCTACACCTTC
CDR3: CASSESRDYGYTF

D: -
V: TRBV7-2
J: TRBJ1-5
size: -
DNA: TGTGCCAGCAGCTTAGCGTCAGGGTCTAGCAATCAGCCCCAGCATTTT
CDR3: CASSLASGSSNQPQHF

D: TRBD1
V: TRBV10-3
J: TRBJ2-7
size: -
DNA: TGTGCCATCAGTGACCCAGGACAGGCGAGGACCTACGAGCAGTACTTC
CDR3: CAISDPGQARTYEQYF

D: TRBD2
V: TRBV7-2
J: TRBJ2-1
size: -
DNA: TGTGCCAGCAGCTTAGTAAGCGGACTAGCGGGGCCCAATGAGCAGTTCTTC
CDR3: CASSLVSGLAGPNEQFF

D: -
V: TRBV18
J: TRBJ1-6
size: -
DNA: TGTGCCAGCTCCGAGCGCGGGGGGCGAGAAAATTCACCCCTCCACTTT
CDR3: CASSERGGRENSPLHF

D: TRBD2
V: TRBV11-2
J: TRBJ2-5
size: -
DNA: TGTGCCAGCAGCTTAGGTTGGGCTAGCGGGGGAGGGGAGACCCAGTACTTC
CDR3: CASSLGWASGGGETQYF

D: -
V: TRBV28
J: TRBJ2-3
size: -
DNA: TGTGCCAGCAGATTATCTGATTCTGGTACTTCGCAGTATTTT
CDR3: CASRLSDSGTSQYF

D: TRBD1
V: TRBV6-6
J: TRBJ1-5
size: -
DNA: TGTGCCAGCAGTTATACAGGGGGCTATCAGCCCCAGCATTTT
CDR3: CASSYTGGYQPQHF

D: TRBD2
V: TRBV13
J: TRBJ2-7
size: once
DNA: TGTGCCAGCAGCTTCACACTAAGCTTCGTCGGTAGCGGGCCCAACTACGAGCAGTACTTC
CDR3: CASSFTLSFVGSGPNYEQYF

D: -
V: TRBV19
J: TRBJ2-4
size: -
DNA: TGTGCCAGTAGTATAGCCGGACGCGACATTCAGTACTTC
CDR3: CASSIAGRDIQYF

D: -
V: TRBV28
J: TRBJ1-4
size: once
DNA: TGTGCCAGCAGTTTCCAGGAGGAGGATGAAAAACTGTTTTTT
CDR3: CASSFQEEDEKLFF

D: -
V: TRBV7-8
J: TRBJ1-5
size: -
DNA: TGTGCCAGCAGGAGGGATTCTAATCAGCCCCAGCATTTT
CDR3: CASRRDSNQPQHF

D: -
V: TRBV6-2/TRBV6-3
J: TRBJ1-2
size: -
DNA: TGTGCCAGCAGTTACGGGTATGGCTACACCTTC
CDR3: CASSYGYGYTF

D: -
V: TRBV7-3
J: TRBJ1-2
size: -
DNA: TGTGCCAGCAGCTTATTGGGGGGGAGCTATGGCTACACCTTC
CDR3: CASSLLGGSYGYTF

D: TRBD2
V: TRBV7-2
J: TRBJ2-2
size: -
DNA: TGTGCCACCCGCGGGGGGCTAAACACCGGGGAGCTGTTTTTT
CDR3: CATRGGLNTGELFF

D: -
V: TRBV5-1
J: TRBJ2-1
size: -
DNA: TGCGCCAGCAGCTTGGTAAGGCCGCGTGTTAATGAGCAGTTCTTC
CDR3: CASSLVRPRVNEQFF

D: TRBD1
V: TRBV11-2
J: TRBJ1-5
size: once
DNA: TGTGCCAGCAGCGTCGACAGGGGCCCTCATCAGCCCCAGCATTTT
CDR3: CASSVDRGPHQPQHF

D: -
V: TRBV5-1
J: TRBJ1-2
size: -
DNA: TGCGCCAGCAGCTTGGAAAGCGCCAGTCGCGGAGGCTACACCTTC
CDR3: CASSLESASRGGYTF

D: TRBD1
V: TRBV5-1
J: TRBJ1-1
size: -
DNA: TGCGCCAGCAGCACTTCGACAGGGGAAGCTTTCTTT
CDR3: CASSTSTGEAFF

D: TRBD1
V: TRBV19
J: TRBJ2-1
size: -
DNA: TGTGCCAGTAGTGTTACCGGGACAGGGGTTGAGCAGTTCTTC
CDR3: CASSVTGTGVEQFF

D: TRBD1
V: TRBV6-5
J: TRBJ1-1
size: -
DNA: TGTGCCAGCACCAGGGGGAGGGCAGGCACTGAAGCTTTCTTT
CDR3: CASTRGRAGTEAFF

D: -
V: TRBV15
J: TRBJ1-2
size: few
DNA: TGTGCCACCAGCAGAGATCTACTGGGGGGGGCTTATGGCTACACCTTC
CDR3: CATSRDLLGGAYGYTF

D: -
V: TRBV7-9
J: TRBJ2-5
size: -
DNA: TGTGCCAGCAGCTTAGATGCAAAAGAGACCCAGTACTTC
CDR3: CASSLDAKETQYF

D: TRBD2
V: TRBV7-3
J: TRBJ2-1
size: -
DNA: TGTGCCAGCAGCACGCCACTAGCGGGGGACAATGAGCAGTTCTTC
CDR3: CASSTPLAGDNEQFF

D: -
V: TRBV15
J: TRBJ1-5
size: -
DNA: TGTGCCACCAGCAGAGAAGTCTTCCGGCCCCAGCATTTT
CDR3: CATSREVFRPQHF

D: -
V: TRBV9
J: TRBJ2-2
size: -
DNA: TGTGCCAGCAGTAAATCCGGGCCAGTGAACACCGGGGAGCTGTTTTTT
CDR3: CASSKSGPVNTGELFF

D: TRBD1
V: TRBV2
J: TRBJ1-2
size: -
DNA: TGTGCCAGCAGAGAGACAGGGGCCCTTCCCTATGGCTACACCTTC
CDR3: CASRETGALPYGYTF